The clone carrying this T cell receptor beta chain has a count of ten or more. Its matching antigen is unknown. During its preparation, the TCRbeta library received unique molecular identifiers. From the PCR reads, TCRdb called clonotypes with MiXCR, one entry per CDR3 protein. The top ten clones hold 2.2% of a sample with hundreds of thousands of distinct CDR3 sequences, over 10% of them seen once. The V end was cut by 5 bases, the J end by 3 bases, with 19 bases between. Germline V lookup: CDR1 SGDLS, CDR2 YYNGEE. This CDR3 is built from 16 residues. The sample originates from a study of T-cell reconstitution after alpha-beta-depleted transplantation in children. Points from the study as a whole: It was reported that alpha-beta T cells came from several hundred expanded graft clones (about two months after transplant).

The chain has TRBV9 and TRBJ2-3; possible D gene TRBD2, 5 bases. The source was PBMCs, mostly from graft donor cells, collected 360 days after TCRalphabeta/CD19-depleted stem cell transplant. The TCR originated in a male patient between 10 and 17 years old who had a stem cell transplant for acute myeloid leukemia, so the T cells may come from the graft donor. This CDR3 is CASSALEGELTDTQYF. CDR3 coding DNA: TGTGCCAGCAGTGCACTAGAGGGAGAGTTGACAGATACGCAGTATTTT.